This T cell receptor beta chain was recorded in a study of radiation and T cells in renal cell carcinoma. Libraries were prepared by immunoSEQ multiplex PCR; TCRdb keeps only in-frame clonotypes and omits some of them. The data show 100,000 to 150,000 clones, 70% to 90% seen once. The CDR3 contains 16 residues. The germline gives CDR1 SGHTA, CDR2 FQGNSA. Trimming cost V 5 bases and J 2 bases; bases outside gene matches: 6. Time point denoted: blood 2 weeks post-SBRT. This sample's treatment: 15 Gy SBRT to primary tumor, nephrectomy 4 weeks later. Clear cell pathology was present in this patient's renal cell carcinoma.

V usage is TRBV7-2 and J usage is TRBJ2-5; 12 bases align to TRBD2. The source of this sequence is a woman in her seventies with renal cell carcinoma. The specimen was blood, collected from a patient whose treatment included radiotherapy and nephrectomy. The CDR3 bases are TGTGCCAGCAGCAGAAGACTAGCGGGGGCGCAAGAGACCCAGTACTTC. Amino acid sequence: CASSRRLAGAQETQYF.